The rows below give T cell receptor beta chains drawn from one sample of a study of cytomegalovirus exposure and HLA in healthy donors. Sequencing used immunoSEQ multiplex PCR; TCRdb keeps in-frame clones, though not all of them. Among about 31,000 clones listed, about 60% were seen once. Material for sequencing was PBMCs. These receptor sequences come from a man aged 50 or older in good health and CMV-seropositive. CDR3s include the opening cysteine and the closing phenylalanine or tryptophan. Fields, in order: V gene, D gene, J gene, clone size, CDR3 DNA, CDR3 protein. A D gene is named only where the DNA matches it firmly. Clone sizes are given selectively: once, few, many, or a class where the clone is expanded.

TRBV6-1	NA	TRBJ2-1	NA	TGTGCCAGCAGTGCCTATCATCGCCTCGGGGGCTACAATGAGCAGTTCTTC	CASSAYHRLGGYNEQFF
TRBV19	TRBD2	TRBJ2-1	NA	TGTGCCAGTACCTTGAAACTAGCGGGACTTCATGAGCAGTTCTTC	CASTLKLAGLHEQFF
TRBV28	NA	TRBJ2-2	NA	TGTGCCAGCAGTTTGGTCGGAGATCCCGGGGAGCTGTTTTTT	CASSLVGDPGELFF
TRBV29-1	NA	TRBJ2-5	NA	TGCAGCGTTAGAGCCCGGGGGTTAGAGACCCAGTACTTC	CSVRARGLETQYF
TRBV6-5	TRBD1	TRBJ2-4	NA	TGTGCCAGCAGGAGACAGGGGGCCAAAAACATTCAGTACTTC	CASRRQGAKNIQYF
TRBV29-1	TRBD1	TRBJ1-2	NA	TGCAGCGTTGTTGCCCCGGGACAGTTCTATGGCTACACCTTC	CSVVAPGQFYGYTF
TRBV2	TRBD1	TRBJ1-4	few	TGTGCCACCCGACCGGGACAGAGACTTAATGAAAAACTGTTTTTT	CATRPGQRLNEKLFF
TRBV18	NA	TRBJ1-5	once	TGTGCCAGCTCATCGATGCAGGGAAAAAACAATCAGCCCCAGCATTTT	CASSSMQGKNNQPQHF
TRBV6-1	NA	TRBJ1-2	NA	TGTGCCAGCAGTGAAGCGCGGGGCTATGGCTACACCTTC	CASSEARGYGYTF
TRBV29-1	NA	TRBJ2-5	once	TGCAGCGTTCAACCTAGCGCCGGAGAGACCCAGTACTTC	CSVQPSAGETQYF
TRBV2	TRBD1	TRBJ2-7	few	TGTGCCAGCTGCAGACAGGGAGTGGGCTACGAGCAGTACTTC	CASCRQGVGYEQYF
TRBV5-1	NA	TRBJ2-1	NA	TGCGCCAGCAGCCCGCTAGCCCTAAGCTCCTACAATGAGCAGTTCTTC	CASSPLALSSYNEQFF
TRBV7-9	NA	TRBJ1-2	NA	TGTGCCAGCAGCTTAGACAGGGACTATGGCTACACCTTC	CASSLDRDYGYTF
TRBV30	TRBD1	TRBJ1-2	NA	TGTGCCTTAGACCGGGACAGCTATGGCTACACCTTC	CALDRDSYGYTF
TRBV27	NA	TRBJ1-6	NA	TGTGCCAGCAGTTTATCATTACAGGGATGGTCACCCCTCCACTTT	CASSLSLQGWSPLHF
TRBV5-6	NA	TRBJ2-7	NA	TGTGCCAGCAGCGACAGCTACGAGCAGTACTTC	CASSDSYEQYF
TRBV7-8	NA	TRBJ1-6	NA	TGTGCCAGCAGCTCCCTTGGACAGCGGAGCTCCTATAATTCACCCCTCCACTTT	CASSSLGQRSSYNSPLHF
TRBV30	NA	TRBJ2-5	NA	TGTGCCTGGAGTGCCTCCCGCAGAGGAGAGACCCAGTACTTC	CAWSASRRGETQYF
TRBV30	TRBD1	TRBJ2-7	NA	TGTGCCTGGAGTCGGGACAGTTATTACGAGCAGTACTTC	CAWSRDSYYEQYF
TRBV30	TRBD2	TRBJ2-3	NA	TGTGCCTGGAGTAGCGGGAGAACAGATACGCAGTATTTT	CAWSSGRTDTQYF
TRBV6-5	TRBD2	TRBJ2-1	NA	TGTGCCAGCAGTTACGTTCTAGCGGGACGAGAGCAGTTCTTC	CASSYVLAGREQFF
TRBV7-9	NA	TRBJ1-1	once	TGTGCCAGCAGCTTAGAGGCGCGGGCTTTCTTT	CASSLEARAFF
TRBV7-6	TRBD2	TRBJ2-7	NA	TGTGCCAGCAGCTTAGCGCCTAGCGGGAGTGGTGAGTACGAGCAGTACTTC	CASSLAPSGSGEYEQYF
TRBV6-6	TRBD2	TRBJ2-1	NA	TGTGCCAGCAGATCCGGGACTAGCCCAGGTAATGAGCAGTTCTTC	CASRSGTSPGNEQFF
TRBV7-9	NA	TRBJ2-1	few	TGTGCCAGCAGCTTAGTCGGCGGTTACAATGAGCAGTTCTTC	CASSLVGGYNEQFF
TRBV6-6	NA	TRBJ2-3	NA	TGTGCCAGCAGTAAGGGGAACACAGATACGCAGTATTTT	CASSKGNTDTQYF
TRBV4-1	NA	TRBJ2-7	once	TGCGCCAGCAGCCAAGACGGGACTGGGGGCTCCTACGAGCAGTACTTC	CASSQDGTGGSYEQYF
TRBV6-5	TRBD1	TRBJ2-5	NA	TGTGCCAGCAGTGCGACAGGGAACCAAGAGACCCAGTACTTC	CASSATGNQETQYF
TRBV5-4	NA	TRBJ2-7	few	TGTGCCAGCAGCTTCTGGGGGCACTCTTACGAGCAGTACTTC	CASSFWGHSYEQYF
TRBV19	TRBD1	TRBJ2-5	few	TGTGCCAGTAGTATATGGGGCACAGGGGAAGAGACCCAGTACTTC	CASSIWGTGEETQYF
TRBV29-1	NA	TRBJ1-2	NA	TGCAGCGTTGTTGGCGGGGACGGAGCTAACTATGGCTACACCTTC	CSVVGGDGANYGYTF